Listed below are T cell receptor beta chains from one sample, sequenced in a study of PD-1 and CTLA-4 blockade in melanoma. Produced via immunoSEQ multiplex PCR; TCRdb's table is partial and in-frame only. This sample carries 30,000 or so clones, around 90% of them seen once, and the ten largest clones take 7% to 9.5%. This material consisted of CD8+ T cells from peripheral blood, taken from a patient given anti-PD-1 treatment. The receptors were sampled from a human donor with melanoma. Each CDR3 is given with its conserved first and last residue. The D gene is left open where the match is weak. Clone size appears in some rows only: once, few, many, or a class for an expanded clone.

v_call	d_call	clone_size	j_call	cdr3_aa	cdr3_nt
TRBV30	TRBD1	-	TRBJ1-5	CAWSVGGTDNQPQHF	TGTGCCTGGAGTGTCGGGGGGACAGACAATCAGCCCCAGCATTTT
TRBV12-3/TRBV12-4	-	-	TRBJ2-5	CASRQSQETQYF	TGTGCCAGCAGGCAGTCCCAAGAGACCCAGTACTTC
TRBV3-1/TRBV3-2	TRBD2	-	TRBJ2-5	CASGGLAGTQETQYF	TGTGCCAGCGGAGGACTAGCGGGGACCCAAGAGACCCAGTACTTC
TRBV5-1	-	-	TRBJ1-1	CASSLEGREFAAFF	TGCGCCAGCAGCTTGGAAGGCAGGGAGTTTGCAGCTTTCTTT
TRBV10-2	TRBD2	-	TRBJ2-1	CASGLAGGVSYNEQFF	TGCGCCAGCGGACTAGCGGGAGGGGTCTCCTACAATGAGCAGTTCTTC
TRBV2	-	-	TRBJ2-7	CASSPMYEQYF	TGTGCCAGCAGTCCCATGTACGAGCAGTACTTC
TRBV5-1	TRBD2	-	TRBJ2-1	CASSAPTSRSYEQFF	TGCGCCAGCAGCGCCCCGACTAGCCGGTCGTATGAGCAGTTCTTC
TRBV19	TRBD2	-	TRBJ2-7	CASSIGAGAGYEQYF	TGTGCCAGTAGTATAGGAGCGGGGGCAGGCTACGAGCAGTACTTC
TRBV6-5	-	-	TRBJ1-2	CASSPRGGSDGYTF	TGTGCCAGCAGTCCTCGGGGGGGCTCGGATGGCTACACCTTC
TRBV11-2	-	-	TRBJ2-7	CASSGVGDEQYF	TGTGCCAGCAGCGGCGTGGGGGACGAGCAGTACTTC
TRBV18	-	-	TRBJ2-3	CASSPQLDSPVTDTQYF	TGTGCCAGCTCACCGCAACTGGACAGTCCGGTCACAGATACGCAGTATTTT
TRBV12-3/TRBV12-4	-	few	TRBJ2-5	CASSLPEGETQYF	TGTGCCAGCAGTTTACCGGAGGGAGAGACCCAGTACTTC
TRBV11-2	-	-	TRBJ1-2	CASSLEQGSNYGYTF	TGTGCCAGCAGCTTAGAGCAGGGCTCGAACTATGGCTACACCTTC
TRBV11-1	-	-	TRBJ1-5	CASSLGSNQPQHF	TGTGCCAGCAGCTTAGGGAGCAATCAGCCCCAGCATTTT
TRBV30	-	-	TRBJ1-1	CAWSVLNSGTEAFF	TGTGCCTGGAGTGTACTCAACTCGGGGACTGAAGCTTTCTTT